The present T cell receptor (beta chain) was sequenced within a study of blood T cell repertoires in COVID-19. Some clones are missing from TCRdb's copy, which holds only in-frame ones; the method was immunoSEQ multiplex PCR. Of about 290,000 clones listed, 70% to 90% are singletons. Germline V gene data show CDR1 as MNHEY and CDR2 as SVGAGI. This CDR3 has 13 amino acids. V shed 6 bases, J shed 10 bases, and the junction held 3 bases outside the gene matches. The sample consisted of peripheral blood. This chain joins TRBV6-5 and TRBJ2-1; 13 nucleotides align to TRBD2. The receptor's source is a woman in her fifties or sixties with active or convalescent COVID-19. CDR3 coding DNA: TGTGCCAGCAGGTGGGGACTAGCGGGAGAGCAGTTCTTC. Protein sequence: CASRWGLAGEQFF.